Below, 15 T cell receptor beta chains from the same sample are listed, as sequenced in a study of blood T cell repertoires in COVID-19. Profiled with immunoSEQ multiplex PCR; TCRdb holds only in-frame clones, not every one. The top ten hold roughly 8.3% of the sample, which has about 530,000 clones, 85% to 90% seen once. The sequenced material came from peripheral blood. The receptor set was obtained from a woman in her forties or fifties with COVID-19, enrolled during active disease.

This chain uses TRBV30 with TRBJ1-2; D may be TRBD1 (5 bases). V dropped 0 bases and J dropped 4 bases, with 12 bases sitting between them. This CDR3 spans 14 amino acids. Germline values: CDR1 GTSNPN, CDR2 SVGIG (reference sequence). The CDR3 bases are TGTGCCTGGAGTGTAGGGGCAGCATCCTATGGCTACACCTTC. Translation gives CAWSVGAASYGYTF. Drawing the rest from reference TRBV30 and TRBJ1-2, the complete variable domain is SQTIHQWPATLVQPVGSPLSLECTVEGTSNPNLYWYRQAAGRGLQLLFYSVGIGQISSEVPQNLSASRPQDRQFILSSKKLLLSDSGFYLCAWSVGAASYGYTFGSGTRLTVV.

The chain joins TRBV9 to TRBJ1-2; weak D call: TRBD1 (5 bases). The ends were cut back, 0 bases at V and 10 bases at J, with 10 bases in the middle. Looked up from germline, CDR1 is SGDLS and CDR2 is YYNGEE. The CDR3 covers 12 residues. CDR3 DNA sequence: TGTGCCAGCAGCGTAGTGGAGGGGCACTACACCTTC. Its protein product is CASSVVEGHYTF.

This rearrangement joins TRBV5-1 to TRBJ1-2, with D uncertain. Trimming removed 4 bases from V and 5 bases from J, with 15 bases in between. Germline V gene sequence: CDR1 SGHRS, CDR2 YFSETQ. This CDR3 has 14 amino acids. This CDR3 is CASSPTGSYYGYTF. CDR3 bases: TGCGCCAGCAGCCCAACCGGGAGTTATTATGGCTACACCTTC.

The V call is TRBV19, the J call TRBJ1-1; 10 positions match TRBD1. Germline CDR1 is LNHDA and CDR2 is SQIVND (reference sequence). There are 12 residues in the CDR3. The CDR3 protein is CGGTGDHTEAFF. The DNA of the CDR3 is TGTGGTGGGACAGGGGATCACACTGAAGCTTTCTTT.

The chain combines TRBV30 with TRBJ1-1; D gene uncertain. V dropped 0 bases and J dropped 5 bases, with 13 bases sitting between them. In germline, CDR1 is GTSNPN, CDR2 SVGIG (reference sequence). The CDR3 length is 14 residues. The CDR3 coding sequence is TGTGCCTGGAGTGTTGTGGTAGGGAGGACTGAAGCTTTCTTT. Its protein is CAWSVVVGRTEAFF.

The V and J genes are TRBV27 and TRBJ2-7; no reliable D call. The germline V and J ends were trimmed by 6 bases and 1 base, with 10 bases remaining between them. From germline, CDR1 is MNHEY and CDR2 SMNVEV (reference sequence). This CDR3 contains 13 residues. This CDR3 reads CASSRVLSYEQYF. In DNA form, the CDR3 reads TGTGCCAGCAGCCGCGTATTATCCTACGAGCAGTACTTC.

The CDR3 loop is CASSPIGGGLSEQYF. The CDR3 DNA reads as TGTGCCAGCTCACCAATCGGGGGGGGCCTGAGCGAGCAGTACTTC. The genes are TRBV18 and TRBJ2-7; 8 bases agree with TRBD2. Germline V gene data show CDR1 as KGHSH and CDR2 as LQKENI. J gave up 6 bases and V 2 bases, and 9 bases lay outside the gene matches. The CDR3 is made up of 15 amino acids.

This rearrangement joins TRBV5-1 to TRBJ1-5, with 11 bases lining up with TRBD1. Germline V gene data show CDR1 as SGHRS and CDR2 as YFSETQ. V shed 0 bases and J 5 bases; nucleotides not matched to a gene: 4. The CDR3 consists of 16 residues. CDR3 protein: CASSLGTGGAYQPQHF. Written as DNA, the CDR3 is TGCGCCAGCAGCTTGGGGACAGGGGGCGCATATCAGCCCCAGCATTTT.

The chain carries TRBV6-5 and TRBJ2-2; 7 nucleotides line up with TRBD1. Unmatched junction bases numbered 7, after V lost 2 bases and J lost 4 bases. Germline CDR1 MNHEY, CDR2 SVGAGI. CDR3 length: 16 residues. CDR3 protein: CASSYSYRGVTGELFF. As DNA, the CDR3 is TGTGCCAGCAGTTACAGCTACAGGGGTGTCACCGGGGAGCTGTTTTTT.

CDR3 coding DNA: TGTGCCAGCAGCTTAGTAGGGACTAGCAGGTACGAGCAGTACTTC. This codes for CASSLVGTSRYEQYF. The V gene is TRBV7-8, the J gene TRBJ2-7, with 9 bases matching TRBD2. J gave up 4 bases and V 1 base, and 5 bases lay outside the gene matches. The CDR3 length is 15 residues. Looked up from germline, CDR1 is SGHVS and CDR2 is FQNEAQ.

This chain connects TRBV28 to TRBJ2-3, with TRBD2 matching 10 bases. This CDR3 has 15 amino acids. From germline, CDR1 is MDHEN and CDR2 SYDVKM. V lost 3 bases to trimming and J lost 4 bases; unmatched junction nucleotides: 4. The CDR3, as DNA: TGTGCCAGCAGTTTTCAAGCGGGGGGGCCAGATACGCAGTATTTT. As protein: CASSFQAGGPDTQYF.

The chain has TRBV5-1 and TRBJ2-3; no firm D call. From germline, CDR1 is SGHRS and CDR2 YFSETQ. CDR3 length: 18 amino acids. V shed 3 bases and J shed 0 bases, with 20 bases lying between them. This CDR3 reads CASSSVGSPVGSTDTQYF. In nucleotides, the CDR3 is TGCGCCAGCAGCTCGGTTGGCTCCCCAGTGGGCAGCACAGATACGCAGTATTTT.

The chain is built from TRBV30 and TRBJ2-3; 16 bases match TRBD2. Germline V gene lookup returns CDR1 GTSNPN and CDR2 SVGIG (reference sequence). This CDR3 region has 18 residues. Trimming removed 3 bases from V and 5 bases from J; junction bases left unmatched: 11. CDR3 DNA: TGTGCCTGGAGAGGCCCCCCGGGACTAGCGGGGGGGCGAGATACGCAGTATTTT. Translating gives CAWRGPPGLAGGRDTQYF.

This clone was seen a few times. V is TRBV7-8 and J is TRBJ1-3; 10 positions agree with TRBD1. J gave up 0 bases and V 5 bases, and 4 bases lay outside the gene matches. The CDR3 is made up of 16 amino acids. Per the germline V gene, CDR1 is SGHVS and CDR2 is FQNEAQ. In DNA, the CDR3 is TGTGCCAGCAGCCCGACAGGGGGCTCCTCTGGAAACACCATATATTTT. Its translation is CASSPTGGSSGNTIYF.

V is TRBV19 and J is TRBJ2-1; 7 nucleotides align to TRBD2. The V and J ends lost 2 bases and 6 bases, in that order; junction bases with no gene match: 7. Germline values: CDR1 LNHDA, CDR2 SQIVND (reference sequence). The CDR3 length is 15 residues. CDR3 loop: CASSILAANLNEQFF. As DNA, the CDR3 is TGTGCCAGTAGTATACTAGCGGCCAACCTCAATGAGCAGTTCTTC.